These 21 T cell receptor beta chains share one sample of origin, sequenced in a study of OX40 agonist ivuxolimab in advanced cancers. Clones were read by immunoSEQ multiplex PCR, and TCRdb kept only the in-frame ones, dropping some. Of some 99,000 clones listed, roughly 94% are singletons. This specimen was CD4+ or CD8+ T cells sorted from blood, taken in a trial of the OX40 agonist ivuxolimab. The origin of the receptors is an adult with an advanced solid tumor such as melanoma, head and neck, liver or kidney cancer.

The rearrangement joins TRBV5-1 to TRBJ2-1, with D tentatively TRBD2 (5 bases). The V gene lost 4 bases and the J gene lost 1 base, with 12 bases spanning the gap. Per germline, CDR1 SGHRS and CDR2 YFSETQ. The CDR3 has 15 residues. The CDR3 sequence: CASSGELGSYNEQFF. The CDR3 region has the DNA TGCGCCAGCAGCGGGGAGCTTGGATCCTACAATGAGCAGTTCTTC. The entire variable domain, with the rest obtained from reference TRBV5-1 and TRBJ2-1, is as follows: KAGVTQTPRYLIKTRGQQVTLSCSPISGHRSVSWYQQTPGQGLQFLFEYFSETQRNKGNFPGRFSGRQFSNSRSEMNVSTLELGDSALYLCASSGELGSYNEQFFGPGTRLTVL.

V usage is TRBV5-1 and J usage is TRBJ2-5; D call uncertain. The CDR3 length is 14 residues. Per germline, CDR1 SGHRS and CDR2 YFSETQ. Trimming removed 4 bases from V and 4 bases from J, with 14 bases in between. The CDR3 DNA follows: TGCGCCAGCAGCCCCCCCTCCCCCCCAGAGACCCAGTACTTC. Translating gives CASSPPSPPETQYF.

The J gene is TRBJ1-2, the V gene TRBV5-4; TRBD1 matches at 11 bases. The CDR3 length is 14 residues. The junction had 2 bases not matched to a gene; V was cut back by 5 bases and J by 2 bases. Germline lookup yields CDR1 SGHNT and CDR2 YYREEE (reference sequence). The CDR3 loop is CASRRTGGNYGYTF. CDR3 nucleotide sequence: TGTGCCAGCAGGCGGACAGGGGGCAACTATGGCTACACCTTC. Full variable domain (rest looked up from reference TRBV5-4 and TRBJ1-2): ETGVTQSPTHLIKTRGQQVTLRCSSQSGHNTVSWYQQALGQGPQFIFQYYREEENGRGNFPPRFSGLQFPNYSSELNVNALELDDSALYLCASRRTGGNYGYTFGSGTRLTVV.

V gene TRBV27 combines with J gene TRBJ1-1; the D is unclear. The ends were cut back, 6 bases at V and 1 base at J, with 21 bases in the middle. The CDR3 is 17 amino acids. The germline CDR1 and CDR2 sequences are MNHEY and SMNVEV (reference sequence). CDR3 nucleotide sequence: TGTGCCAGCAGGGACCGGTCTCCCACCCCAGGGAACACTGAAGCTTTCTTT. Its protein product is CASRDRSPTPGNTEAFF.

The chain carries TRBV5-5 and TRBJ1-2; no reliable D call. With 2 bases removed from V and 5 bases from J, the gap between germline ends came to 1 base. CDR3 size: 10 residues. Germline V lookup: CDR1 SGHKS, CDR2 YYEKEE (reference sequence). For the CDR3, the DNA is TGTGCCAGCAGCTTTTATGGCTACACCTTC. It translates to CASSFYGYTF. Together with reference TRBV5-5 and TRBJ1-2, the CDR3 gives the full variable domain: DAGVTQSPTHLIKTRGQQVTLRCSPISGHKSVSWYQQVLGQGPQFIFQYYEKEERGRGNFPDRFSARQFPNYSSELNVNALLLGDSALYLCASSFYGYTFGSGTRLTVV.

The rearrangement uses TRBV7-9 and TRBJ2-5; TRBD1 agrees at 9 bases. CDR3 length: 14 residues. V lost 5 bases, J lost 5 bases, and 6 bases stayed unmatched. Germline assignment: CDR1 SEHNR and CDR2 FQNEAQ (reference sequence). The CDR3, as DNA: TGTGCCAGCAGCCCTGACAGGGGGTGGGAGACCCAGTACTTC. Translated: CASSPDRGWETQYF.

V gene TRBV6-1 combines with J gene TRBJ1-3; TRBD1 is a possible D gene (5 bases). Germline V gene data show CDR1 as MNHNS and CDR2 as SASEGT. The germline V and J ends were trimmed by 7 bases and 1 base, with 11 bases remaining between them. The CDR3 is made up of 14 amino acids. CDR3 sequence: CASTLGGSGNTIYF. CDR3 sequence (DNA): TGTGCCAGCACCCTCGGGGGGTCTGGAAACACCATATATTTT.

The chain couples TRBV27 to TRBJ1-2, with 10 bases identical to TRBD1. This CDR3 comprises 15 residues. J gave up 5 bases and V 5 bases, and 8 bases lay outside the gene matches. The germline gives CDR1 MNHEY, CDR2 SMNVEV (reference sequence). The CDR3 sequence is CASSADRGRRYGYTF. In DNA form, the CDR3 reads TGTGCCAGCAGTGCCGACAGGGGGCGACGGTATGGCTACACCTTC.

The chain links TRBV28 to TRBJ1-5; perhaps TRBD1 as D (5 bases). The ends were cut back, 6 bases at V and 7 bases at J, with 10 bases in the middle. The CDR3 runs 12 residues. Germline V gene data show CDR1 as MDHEN and CDR2 as SYDVKM. CDR3 residues: CASSRDVQPQHF. The CDR3 region has the DNA TGTGCCAGCAGCCGGGACGTACAGCCCCAGCATTTT. Drawing the rest from reference TRBV28 and TRBJ1-5, the complete variable domain is DVKVTQSSRYLVKRTGEKVFLECVQDMDHENMFWYRQDPGLGLRLIYFSYDVKMKEKGDIPEGYSVSREKKERFSLILESASTNQTSMYLCASSRDVQPQHFGDGTRLSIL.

This clone was picked up one time. V and J are TRBV5-1 and TRBJ2-7, with D unclear. This CDR3 contains 15 residues. The V and J ends lost 2 bases and 6 bases respectively, with 18 bases between them. Germline V gene data show CDR1 as SGHRS and CDR2 as YFSETQ. CDR3 region: CASSFGRRGISEQYF. The CDR3 region has the DNA TGCGCCAGCAGCTTTGGTAGGCGAGGAATCAGCGAGCAGTACTTC.

The chain couples TRBV5-4 to TRBJ2-2, with 7 bases identical to TRBD1. This CDR3 has 14 residues. With 5 bases clipped from V and 3 bases from J, the junction kept 4 bases outside the gene matches. Per the germline V gene, CDR1 is SGHNT and CDR2 is YYREEE (reference sequence). CDR3 amino acids: CASRLGTDTGELFF. The CDR3 DNA sequence: TGTGCCAGCAGACTCGGGACAGACACCGGGGAGCTGTTTTTT.

J is TRBJ2-1 and V is TRBV7-8, with D perhaps matching TRBD1 or TRBD2 (5 bases each). Germline CDR1 is SGHVS and CDR2 is FQNEAQ. This CDR3 is 16 amino acids long. V was shortened by 2 bases and J by 2 bases, with 13 bases between the two germline ends. The CDR3 spells CASSLRVGTPYNEQFF. In nucleotides, the CDR3 is TGTGCCAGCAGCTTAAGAGTCGGGACGCCCTACAATGAGCAGTTCTTC.

The chain joins TRBV7-2 to TRBJ2-7; D is perhaps TRBD2 (6 bases). The CDR3 totals 14 residues. V was cut by 2 bases and J by 7 bases, with 15 bases left in between. Germline V gives CDR1 SGHTA, CDR2 FQGNSA. The CDR3: CASSLISGVGEQYF. In DNA, the CDR3 is TGTGCCAGCAGCTTAATTTCGGGGGTGGGAGAGCAGTACTTC.

J is TRBJ1-2 and V is TRBV6-6; D gene uncertain. Looked up from germline, CDR1 is MNHNY and CDR2 is SVGAGI (reference sequence). Trimming took 2 bases from V and 7 from J, leaving 11 bases between them. The CDR3 extends over 13 amino acids. CDR3 sequence: CASSYGEGSGYTF. The CDR3 DNA sequence: TGTGCCAGCAGTTACGGGGAGGGCAGTGGCTACACCTTC.

The genes are TRBV6-1 and TRBJ2-5; D gene uncertain. CDR3 size: 15 residues. V was pared by 8 bases and J by 2 bases, with 18 bases between. Germline V gives CDR1 MNHNS, CDR2 SASEGT. The CDR3 bases are TGTGCCAGCCCCCGAAGTCCCCACCCGCAAGAGACCCAGTACTTC. Translated: CASPRSPHPQETQYF.

V and J are TRBV14 and TRBJ1-1, with TRBD1 matching 8 bases. There are 21 residues in the CDR3. V lost 3 bases and J lost 6; bases outside the gene matches: 27. Germline-derived CDR1 and CDR2 are SGHDN and FVKESK. The CDR3, as DNA: TGTGCCAGCAGCCACCCGCCCCGATGGGGTACCGGGACAGGCCTTTTCGCTGAAGCTTTCTTT. Translated: CASSHPPRWGTGTGLFAEAFF.

The genes are TRBV19 and TRBJ1-5; D is possibly TRBD1 (5 bases). CDR3 length: 13 amino acids. The germline CDR1 and CDR2 sequences are LNHDA and SQIVND (reference sequence). V lost 5 bases to trimming and J lost 10 bases, with 15 bases between them. CDR3 nucleotide sequence: TGTGCCAGTAGTGTGGCCACGGACACCCCCCAGCATTTT. Encoded protein: CASSVATDTPQHF.

The rearrangement links TRBV4-3 to TRBJ2-4; 7 bases are shared with TRBD1. After removal of 4 bases from V and 6 bases from J, the junction contained 9 bases not matched to a gene. Germline V gene data show CDR1 as LGHNA and CDR2 as YSLEER. This CDR3 spans 15 amino acids. The CDR3 loop is CASSLSDRELNIQYF. The CDR3 nucleotides are TGCGCCAGCAGCCTCAGCGACAGGGAGTTAAACATTCAGTACTTC.

V and J are TRBV18 and TRBJ1-5; 7 bases align to TRBD1. CDR3 length equals 15 residues. After removal of 1 base from V and 2 bases from J, the junction contained 2 bases not matched to a gene. Germline lookup yields CDR1 KGHSH and CDR2 LQKENI. The CDR3 coding sequence is TGTGCCAGCTCACCACAGGGGGCCGGCAATCAGCCCCAGCATTTT. Its translation is CASSPQGAGNQPQHF.

The V gene is TRBV5-6, the J gene TRBJ1-2; 9 bases agree with TRBD1. From germline, CDR1 is SGHDT and CDR2 YYEEEE. The CDR3 length is 15 residues. The V segment lost 0 bases and the J segment 2 bases; nucleotides outside the gene matches: 2. The CDR3 DNA sequence: TGTGCCAGCAGCTTGGGGGACAGGGCAAACTATGGCTACACCTTC. Protein sequence: CASSLGDRANYGYTF.

The V call is TRBV28, the J call TRBJ2-3, with 7 nucleotides matching TRBD1. The germline gives CDR1 MDHEN, CDR2 SYDVKM. With 4 bases clipped from V and 8 bases from J, the junction kept 6 bases outside the gene matches. This CDR3 contains 13 residues. The CDR3 DNA reads TGTGCCAGCAGTTCAGGGGGTGAGGCTACGCAGTATTTT. Translating it yields CASSSGGEATQYF. The complete variable domain, with remaining parts taken from reference TRBV28 and TRBJ2-3, reads DVKVTQSSRYLVKRTGEKVFLECVQDMDHENMFWYRQDPGLGLRLIYFSYDVKMKEKGDIPEGYSVSREKKERFSLILESASTNQTSMYLCASSSGGEATQYFGPGTRLTVL.